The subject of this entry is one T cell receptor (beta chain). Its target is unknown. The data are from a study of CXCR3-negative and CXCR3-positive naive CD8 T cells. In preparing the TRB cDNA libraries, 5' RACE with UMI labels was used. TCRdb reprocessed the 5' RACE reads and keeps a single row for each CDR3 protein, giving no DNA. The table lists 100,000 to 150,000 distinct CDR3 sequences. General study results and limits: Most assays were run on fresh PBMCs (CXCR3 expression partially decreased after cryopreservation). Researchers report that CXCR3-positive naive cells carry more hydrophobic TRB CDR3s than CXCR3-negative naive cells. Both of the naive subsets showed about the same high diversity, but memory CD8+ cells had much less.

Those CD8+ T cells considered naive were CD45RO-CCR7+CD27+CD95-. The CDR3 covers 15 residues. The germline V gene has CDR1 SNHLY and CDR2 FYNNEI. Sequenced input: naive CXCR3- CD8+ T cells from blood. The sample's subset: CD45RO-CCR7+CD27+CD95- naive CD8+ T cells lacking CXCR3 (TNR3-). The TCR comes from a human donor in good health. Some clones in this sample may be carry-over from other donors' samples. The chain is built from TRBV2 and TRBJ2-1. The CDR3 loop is CASSDRPSSYNEQFF.